The subject of this entry is one T cell receptor (beta chain). Its antigen is not identified. CDR3 length: 17 residues. CDR1 KGHSH and CDR2 LQKENI come from the germline V gene. V dropped 2 bases and J dropped 0 bases, with 16 bases sitting between them. This table comes from immunoSEQ multiplex PCR, and its TCRdb copy is limited to in-frame clones, with some not included. The sample comprises 10,000 to 15,000 clones, roughly 90% of which are singletons, and roughly 4% rests with the top ten. This sample is part of a study of lymphopenia after photon versus proton radiotherapy. Study outcomes and limitations: After the lymphocyte nadir, photon-treated repertoires showed oligoclonal expansion, especially of CD8+ Temra cells. Only patients who died were analyzed for survival; proton advantage is unproven. A bigger post-nadir fall in TCR diversity correlated inversely with survival time in deceased patients. Photon-treated patients lost naive T cells and TCR diversity; proton-treated stayed stable.

The sample in question was peripheral blood, obtained from a patient treated with photon-based radiotherapy. This clonotype was obtained from a man aged 55 to 70 with pancreatic cancer. The genes are TRBV18 and TRBJ1-2; possible D gene TRBD1, 6 bases. As DNA, the CDR3 is TGTGCCAGCTCACCATTCCCGGACAGCCACTCTAACTATGGCTACACCTTC. It codes for CASSPFPDSHSNYGYTF.